This passage covers 15 T cell receptor beta chains from one sample sequenced in a study of shared clonotypes between healthy human individuals. Assay: immunoSEQ multiplex PCR; the TCRdb copy retains only in-frame clones and omits some. The profile covers approximately 980,000 clones, with approximately 80% appearing a single time and roughly 1.5% taken by the ten largest. Sequences were obtained from memory CD4+ T cells sorted from blood. Sample subset: CD45RA-negative fraction. The receptors come from a man between 18 and 29 years old in good health.

The chain employs TRBV2 and TRBJ2-3; TRBD2 matches 7 bases. J lost 0 bases, V lost 3 bases, and 3 bases had no gene match. CDR3 length: 15 amino acids. Germline V gene data show CDR1 as SNHLY and CDR2 as FYNNEI. DNA for the CDR3: TGTGCCAGCAGTGAGGGGGGGACTAGCACAGATACGCAGTATTTT. Translated, it gives CASSEGGTSTDTQYF.

The V gene is TRBV7-3, the J gene TRBJ2-3, with 8 bases fitting TRBD2. This CDR3 comprises 15 residues. V was pared by 5 bases and J by 2 bases, with 6 bases of the junction left unmatched. Germline CDR1 and CDR2: SGHTA and FQGTGA. The CDR3 loop reads CASSLIGGATDTQYF. As DNA, the CDR3 is TGTGCCAGCAGCCTCATCGGGGGGGCCACAGATACGCAGTATTTT.

This sequence joins TRBV18 and TRBJ1-6; a possible D gene is TRBD1 (5 bases). The germline CDR1 and CDR2 sequences are KGHSH and LQKENI. This CDR3 comprises 14 residues. The V end was cut by 3 bases, the J end by 7 bases, with 10 bases between. As DNA, the CDR3 is TGTGCCAGCTCACCCGCAGGGTACAATTCACCCCTCCACTTT. Its translation is CASSPAGYNSPLHF.

A word on this clone: This may stem from a read error, because a much larger clone lies one nucleotide away. The gene calls are TRBV5-6 and TRBJ2-7; tentatively, D is TRBD2 (5 bases). Germline V lookup: CDR1 SGHDT, CDR2 YYEEEE. V shed 0 bases and J shed 2 bases, with 6 bases lying between them. The CDR3 is 13 residues long. The CDR3 DNA reads TGTGCCAGCAGCTTGGCGGGGACCTACGAGCAGTACTTC. Translation gives CASSLAGTYEQYF.

The V gene is TRBV7-3, the J gene TRBJ2-2; 7 bases fit TRBD1. Germline V gene data show CDR1 as SGHTA and CDR2 as FQGTGA. Unmatched junction bases numbered 8, after V lost 5 bases and J lost 5 bases. This CDR3 is built from 15 residues. The CDR3 bases are TGTGCCAGCAGCCCTCAAGGGGGCCGGACCGGGGAGCTGTTTTTT. Protein sequence: CASSPQGGRTGELFF.

The chain has TRBV2 and TRBJ1-6; 10 bases map to TRBD1. The germline V gene encodes CDR1 SNHLY and CDR2 FYNNEI. The CDR3 runs 14 residues. V gave up 6 bases and J gave up 8 bases; unmatched junction bases: 4. The CDR3 sequence: CASRRTGGDSPLHF. The DNA for the CDR3 is TGTGCCAGCAGAAGGACAGGGGGGGATTCACCCCTCCACTTT.

The V call is TRBV4-1, the J call TRBJ2-3; the match to TRBD2 covers 7 bases. There are 14 residues in the CDR3. The germline V gene has CDR1 MGHRA and CDR2 YSYEKL. J gave up 7 bases and V 0 bases, and 4 bases lay outside the gene matches. As DNA, the CDR3 is TGCGCCAGCAGCCAAGATAGGACTAGGTATACGCAGTATTTT. This codes for CASSQDRTRYTQYF.

This clone was found a few times. The chain couples TRBV29-1 to TRBJ1-4, with TRBD1 as a possible D gene (5 bases). With 5 bases removed from V and 10 bases from J, the gap between germline ends came to 17 bases. CDR3 length: 13 amino acids. The germline CDR1 and CDR2 sequences are SQVTM and ANQGSEA. The CDR3 DNA reads as TGCAGCGTTAGTGACAGTTCCGGGAGAAAACTGTTTTTT. This codes for CSVSDSSGRKLFF.

The chain uses TRBV5-4 and TRBJ1-3; tentative D call: TRBD1 (6 bases). Trimming took 3 bases from V and 0 from J, leaving 13 bases between them. Germline CDR1 reads SGHNT; CDR2 reads YYREEE (reference sequence). This CDR3 is 16 amino acids long. The CDR3 protein is CASSSGAPVSGNTIYF. Here the CDR3 DNA reads TGTGCCAGCAGCTCGGGGGCGCCAGTCTCTGGAAACACCATATATTTT.

The gene calls are TRBV6-1 and TRBJ2-1, with D possibly TRBD2 on 6 matching bases. In germline, CDR1 is MNHNS, CDR2 SASEGT. Trimming removed 4 bases from V and 6 bases from J, with 16 bases in between. The CDR3 extends over 15 amino acids. This chain's CDR3 is CASSGTGGGSNEQFF. The CDR3 DNA is TGTGCCAGCAGTGGGACCGGGGGTGGTAGCAATGAGCAGTTCTTC.

This sequence joins TRBV7-6 and TRBJ2-2; 7 bases fit TRBD2. V gave up 0 bases and J gave up 4 bases; unmatched junction bases: 5. Germline-derived CDR1 and CDR2 are SGHVS and FNYEAQ. The CDR3 extends over 16 amino acids. CDR3 protein: CASSLALRGSTGELFF. The DNA of the CDR3 is TGTGCCAGCAGCTTAGCGTTGCGGGGGTCCACCGGGGAGCTGTTTTTT.

For the CDR3, the DNA is TGTGCCAGCAGCCCGCAGGCAGATACGCAGTATTTT. It is translated as CASSPQADTQYF. V usage is TRBV7-2 and J usage is TRBJ2-3; D is uncertain. The V and J ends lost 5 bases and 4 bases respectively, with 7 bases between them. Germline lookup yields CDR1 SGHTA and CDR2 FQGNSA. The CDR3 loop spans 12 amino acids.

The chain couples TRBV18 to TRBJ2-3; D perhaps matches TRBD2 (5 bases). This CDR3 region has 13 residues. Trimming shortened V by 6 bases and J by 6 bases, and 13 bases separated the two germline ends. CDR1 is KGHSH and CDR2 is LQKENI in the germline V gene. CDR3 sequence: CASSRGSRDTQYF. The DNA for the CDR3 is TGTGCCAGCTCCCGAGGGAGCAGGGATACGCAGTATTTT.

The chain is built from TRBV6-5 and TRBJ1-2, with 8 bases matching TRBD1. Germline CDR1 is MNHEY and CDR2 is SVGAGI. The CDR3 runs to 13 residues. Losses at the gene ends were 5 bases for V and 9 bases for J; bases not matched to a gene: 8. CDR3 coding DNA: TGTGCCAGCAGTGAAGGACAGGGAGGTCGCTACACCTTC. This sequence encodes CASSEGQGGRYTF.

V is TRBV6-7 and J is TRBJ2-1; 10 bases are shared with TRBD2. TRBV6-7 is annotated as an ORF whose role is uncertain. There are 17 residues in the CDR3. With 4 bases clipped from V and 1 base from J, the junction kept 7 bases outside the gene matches. CDR3 in DNA: TGTGCCAGCAGTTCCTCGACTAGCGGGTCTTCCTACAATGAGCAGTTCTTC. Amino acids: CASSSSTSGSSYNEQFF.